This TCR beta chain was recovered during a study of blood T cell repertoires in COVID-19. Study background: Sites in the United States, Italy and Spain provided acute and convalescent COVID-19 samples.

How the authors handled the data: Estimation of nucleated cell counts was performed using reference gene primer amplification. Assay: immunoSEQ multiplex PCR; the TCRdb copy retains only in-frame clones and omits some. That table supplies the V and J calls and clone size; D and trimming were determined from the DNA. The sample holds 200,000 or so clones, 70% to 90% seen once. The CDR3 extends over 14 amino acids. V was clipped by 3 bases and J by 0 bases, with 6 bases between them. Germline V CDR1 and CDR2: LNHDA, SQIVND (reference sequence). The sequenced sample was peripheral blood. The clonotype originates from a man aged 50 or older with COVID-19, enrolled during active disease. The chain couples TRBV19 to TRBJ1-5, with D maybe TRBD1 (5 bases). The CDR3 DNA follows: TGTGCCAGTAGTATTCAGGGTAGCAATCAGCCCCAGCATTTT. It codes for CASSIQGSNQPQHF.